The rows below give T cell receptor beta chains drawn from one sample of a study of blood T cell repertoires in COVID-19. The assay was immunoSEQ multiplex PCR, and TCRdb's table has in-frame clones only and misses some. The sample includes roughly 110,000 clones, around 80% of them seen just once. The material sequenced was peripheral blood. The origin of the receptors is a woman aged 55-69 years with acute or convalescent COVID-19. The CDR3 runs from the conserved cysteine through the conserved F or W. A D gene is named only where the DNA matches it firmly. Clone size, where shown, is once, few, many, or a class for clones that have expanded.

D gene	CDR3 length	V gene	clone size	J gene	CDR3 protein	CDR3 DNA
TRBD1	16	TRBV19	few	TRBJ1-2	CASRDRGIMFYYGYTF	TGTGCCAGCCGGGACAGGGGAATTATGTTTTACTATGGCTACACCTTC
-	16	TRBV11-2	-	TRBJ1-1	CASSQGFGHRNTEAFF	TGTGCCAGCAGCCAAGGTTTCGGACACAGGAACACTGAAGCTTTCTTT
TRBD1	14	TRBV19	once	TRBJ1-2	CASGPGQGHYGYTF	TGTGCCAGTGGACCCGGACAGGGCCACTATGGCTACACCTTC
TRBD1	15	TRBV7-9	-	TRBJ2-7	CASSPGTGSYYEQYF	TGTGCCAGCAGCCCGGGGACAGGGTCGTATTACGAGCAGTACTTC
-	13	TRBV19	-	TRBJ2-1	CASTQTNYNEQFF	TGTGCCAGTACCCAGACTAACTACAATGAGCAGTTCTTC
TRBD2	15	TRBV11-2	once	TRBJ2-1	CASSGLAVSYNEQFF	TGTGCCAGCAGCGGACTAGCGGTCTCCTACAATGAGCAGTTCTTC
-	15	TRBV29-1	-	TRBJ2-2	CSVESGILDTGELFF	TGCAGCGTTGAGTCAGGGATTTTGGACACCGGGGAGCTGTTTTTT
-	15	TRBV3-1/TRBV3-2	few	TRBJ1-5	CASSQAGSGDQPQHF	TGTGCCAGCAGCCAAGCGGGTTCAGGGGACCAGCCCCAGCATTTT
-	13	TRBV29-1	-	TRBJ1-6	CSAATDYNSPLHF	TGCAGCGCCGCGACAGACTATAATTCACCCCTCCACTTT
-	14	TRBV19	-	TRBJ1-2	CASKTDTNNYGYTF	TGTGCCAGCAAAACAGACACCAATAACTATGGCTACACCTTC
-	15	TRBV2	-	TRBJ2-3	CASLREPSSTDTQYF	TGTGCCAGCCTACGGGAGCCCTCCTCCACAGATACGCAGTATTTT
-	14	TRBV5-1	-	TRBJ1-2	CASSPREGDYGYTF	TGCGCCAGCAGCCCGCGAGAGGGAGACTATGGCTACACCTTC
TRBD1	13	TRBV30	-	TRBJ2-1	CAWRDRGRQEQFF	TGTGCCTGGAGGGACAGGGGGCGACAGGAGCAGTTCTTC
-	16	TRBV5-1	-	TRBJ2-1	CASSLVGAGIVDEQFF	TGCGCCAGCAGCTTGGTTGGGGCAGGGATTGTCGATGAGCAGTTCTTC
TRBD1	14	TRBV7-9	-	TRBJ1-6	CASSTGTANSPLHF	TGTGCCAGCAGCACCGGGACAGCGAATTCACCCCTCCACTTT
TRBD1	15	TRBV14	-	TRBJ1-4	CASSPIDRGLEKLFF	TGTGCCAGCAGCCCGATCGACAGGGGGCTCGAAAAACTGTTTTTT
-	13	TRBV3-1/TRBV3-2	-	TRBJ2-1	CASIHRAGNEQFF	TGTGCCAGCATACACCGGGCGGGGAATGAGCAGTTCTTC
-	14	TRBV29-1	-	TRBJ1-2	CSVEVLQDNYGYTF	TGCAGCGTTGAAGTACTACAGGATAACTATGGCTACACCTTC
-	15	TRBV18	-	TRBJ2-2	CASSPGPANTGELFF	TGTGCCAGCTCACCAGGTCCGGCGAACACCGGGGAGCTGTTTTTT
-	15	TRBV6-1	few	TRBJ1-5	CASSEYGGAVQPQHF	TGTGCCAGCAGTGAATATGGAGGGGCGGTACAGCCCCAGCATTTT
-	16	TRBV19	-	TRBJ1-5	CASSIMLQGSGQPQHF	TGTGCCAGTAGTATTATGTTGCAGGGGTCCGGGCAGCCCCAGCATTTT
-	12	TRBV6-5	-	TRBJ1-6	CASSSLASPLHF	TGTGCCAGCAGTTCATTGGCTTCACCCCTCCACTTT
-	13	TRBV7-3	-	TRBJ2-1	CASSLTFGNEQFF	TGTGCCAGCAGCTTAACGTTCGGCAATGAGCAGTTCTTC
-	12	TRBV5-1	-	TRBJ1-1	CASSLTNTEAFF	TGCGCCAGCAGCTTGACAAACACTGAAGCTTTCTTT
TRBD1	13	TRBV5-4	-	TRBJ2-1	CASSVTGRNEQFF	TGTGCCAGCAGCGTGACAGGGCGGAATGAGCAGTTCTTC
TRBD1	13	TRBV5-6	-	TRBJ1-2	CASSRTGVLGYTF	TGTGCCAGCAGCCGGACAGGCGTGTTGGGCTACACCTTC
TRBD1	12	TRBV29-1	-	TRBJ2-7	CSVTTGGYEQYF	TGCAGCGTAACTACAGGGGGCTACGAGCAGTACTTC
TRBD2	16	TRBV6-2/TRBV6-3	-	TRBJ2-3	CASSGRLAGGTDTQYF	TGTGCCAGCAGTGGACGGCTAGCGGGAGGCACAGATACGCAGTATTTT
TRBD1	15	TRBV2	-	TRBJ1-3	CASSESTGTGNTIYF	TGTGCCAGCAGTGAGTCGACAGGGACTGGAAACACCATATATTTT
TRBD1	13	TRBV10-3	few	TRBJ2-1	CAISERQGNEQFF	TGTGCCATCAGTGAGAGACAGGGCAATGAGCAGTTCTTC
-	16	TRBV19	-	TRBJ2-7	CASSIYGTGERYEQYF	TGTGCCAGTAGTATATACGGTACGGGAGAGCGGTACGAGCAGTACTTC
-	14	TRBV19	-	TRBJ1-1	CASSIENRVTEAFF	TGTGCCAGTAGTATAGAGAACAGGGTCACTGAAGCTTTCTTT
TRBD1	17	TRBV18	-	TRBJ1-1	CASSPFTGQGRNTEAFF	TGTGCCAGCTCACCATTTACTGGACAGGGGAGGAACACTGAAGCTTTCTTT
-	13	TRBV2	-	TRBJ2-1	CASKLADYNEQFF	TGTGCCAGCAAATTAGCGGACTACAATGAGCAGTTCTTC
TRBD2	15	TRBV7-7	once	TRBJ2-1	CASSLDLAGGNEQFF	TGTGCCAGCAGCTTAGATCTAGCGGGGGGGAATGAGCAGTTCTTC
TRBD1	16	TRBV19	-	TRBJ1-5	CASSMWQGASNQPQHF	TGTGCCAGTAGTATGTGGCAGGGGGCTAGCAATCAGCCCCAGCATTTT
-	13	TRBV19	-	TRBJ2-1	CASREDVYNEQFF	TGTGCCAGTAGGGAGGATGTGTACAATGAGCAGTTCTTC
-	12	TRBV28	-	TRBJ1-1	CALGRPNTEAFF	TGTGCACTGGGCAGGCCGAACACTGAAGCTTTCTTT
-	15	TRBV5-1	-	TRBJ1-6	CASSLGQGLNSPLHF	TGCGCCAGCAGCTTGGGGCAGGGTCTCAATTCACCCCTCCACTTT
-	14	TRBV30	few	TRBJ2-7	CAWKSNRDSYEQYF	TGTGCCTGGAAATCAAATCGGGACTCCTACGAGCAGTACTTC
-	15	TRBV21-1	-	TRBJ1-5	CASSKKEKGGQPQHF	TGTGCCAGCAGCAAAAAAGAAAAGGGCGGGCAGCCCCAGCATTTT
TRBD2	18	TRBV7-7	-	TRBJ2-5	CASSLVASSGGALETQYF	TGTGCCAGCAGCTTAGTGGCGTCTAGCGGGGGGGCATTGGAGACCCAGTACTTC
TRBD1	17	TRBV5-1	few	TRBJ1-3	CASREWKGQGSGNTIYF	TGCGCCAGCCGAGAATGGAAAGGACAGGGGAGCGGAAACACCATATATTTT
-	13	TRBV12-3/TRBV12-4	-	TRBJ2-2	CASRLAATGELFF	TGTGCCAGCAGACTAGCCGCGACCGGGGAGCTGTTTTTT
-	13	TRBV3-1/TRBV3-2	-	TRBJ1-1	CASSRNRATEAFF	TGTGCCAGCAGCCGAAACAGGGCTACTGAAGCTTTCTTT
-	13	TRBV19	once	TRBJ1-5	CASTIGPHQPQHF	TGTGCCAGTACCATTGGGCCCCATCAGCCCCAGCATTTT
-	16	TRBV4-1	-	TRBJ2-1	CASSQDEGRSYNEQFF	TGCGCCAGCAGCCAAGATGAGGGCAGGTCCTACAATGAGCAGTTCTTC
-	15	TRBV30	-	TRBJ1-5	CAWSNPTGFGQPQHF	TGTGCCTGGAGTAACCCTACAGGGTTTGGCCAGCCCCAGCATTTT
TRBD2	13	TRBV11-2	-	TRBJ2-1	CASRLRGDNEQFF	TGTGCCAGCCGATTACGGGGGGACAATGAGCAGTTCTTC
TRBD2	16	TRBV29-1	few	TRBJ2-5	CSALKTGTSVQETQYF	TGCAGCGCGCTAAAAACCGGGACTAGCGTTCAAGAGACCCAGTACTTC
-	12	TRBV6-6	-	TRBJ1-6	CASSSVDSPLHF	TGTGCCAGCAGTTCTGTAGATTCACCCCTCCACTTT
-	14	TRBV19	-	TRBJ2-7	CASSIGKRKYEQYF	TGTGCCAGTAGTATAGGGAAGCGGAAATACGAGCAGTACTTC
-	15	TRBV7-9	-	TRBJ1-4	CASTKNGEINEKLFF	TGTGCCAGCACCAAAAATGGGGAGATTAATGAAAAACTGTTTTTT
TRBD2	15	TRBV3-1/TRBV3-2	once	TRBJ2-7	CASSQDRGGRNEQYF	TGTGCCAGCAGCCAAGATCGGGGCGGGAGAAACGAGCAGTACTTC
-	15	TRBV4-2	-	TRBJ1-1	CASSQGLEEGTEAFF	TGTGCCAGCAGCCAAGGCCTCGAGGAAGGCACTGAAGCTTTCTTT
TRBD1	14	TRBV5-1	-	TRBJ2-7	CASSLDQGAYEQYF	TGCGCCAGCAGCTTGGATCAGGGGGCTTACGAGCAGTACTTC
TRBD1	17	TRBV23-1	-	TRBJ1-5	CASSHPLKGAWSQPQHF	TGCGCCAGCAGTCACCCGCTCAAGGGGGCTTGGAGTCAGCCCCAGCATTTT
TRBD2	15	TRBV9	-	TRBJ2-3	CASSRAGGLADTQYF	TGTGCCAGCAGCAGAGCGGGAGGATTGGCAGATACGCAGTATTTT
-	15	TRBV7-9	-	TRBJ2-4	CASSSPGGPENIQYF	TGTGCCAGCAGCTCTCCCGGGGGGCCGGAAAACATTCAGTACTTC